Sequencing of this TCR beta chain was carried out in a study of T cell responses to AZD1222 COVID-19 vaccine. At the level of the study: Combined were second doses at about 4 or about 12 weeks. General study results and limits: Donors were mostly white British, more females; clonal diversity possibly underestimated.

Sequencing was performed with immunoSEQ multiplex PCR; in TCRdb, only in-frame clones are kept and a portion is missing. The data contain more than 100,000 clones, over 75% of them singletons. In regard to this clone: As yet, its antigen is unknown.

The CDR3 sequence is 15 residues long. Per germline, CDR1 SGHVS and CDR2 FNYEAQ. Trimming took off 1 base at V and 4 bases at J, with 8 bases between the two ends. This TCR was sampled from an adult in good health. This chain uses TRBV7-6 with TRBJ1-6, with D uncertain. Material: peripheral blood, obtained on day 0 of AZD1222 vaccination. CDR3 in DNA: TGTGCCAGCAGCTTAGACGGGAGTTATAATTCACCCCTCCACTTT. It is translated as CASSLDGSYNSPLHF.